This T cell receptor beta chain was documented in a study of T cell changes during pregnancy in multiple sclerosis. Sequencing used immunoSEQ multiplex PCR; TCRdb keeps in-frame clones, though not all of them. Of about 53,000 clones listed, more than 90% were seen once; the top ten hold roughly 3.2%. V shed 4 bases and J shed 0 bases, with 10 bases lying between them. The germline V gene has CDR1 PRHDT and CDR2 FYEKMQ (reference sequence). The CDR3 extends over 15 amino acids. The chain uses TRBV13 and TRBJ2-1; D may be TRBD2 (5 bases). The sequenced sample was CD8+ T cells from peripheral blood mononuclear cells, obtained before pregnancy. This sequence was found in a female donor with multiple sclerosis, enrolled in a pregnancy study. CDR3 sequence: CASSWQRSSYNEQFF. The CDR3 DNA sequence: TGTGCCAGCAGCTGGCAGCGGAGCTCCTACAATGAGCAGTTCTTC.